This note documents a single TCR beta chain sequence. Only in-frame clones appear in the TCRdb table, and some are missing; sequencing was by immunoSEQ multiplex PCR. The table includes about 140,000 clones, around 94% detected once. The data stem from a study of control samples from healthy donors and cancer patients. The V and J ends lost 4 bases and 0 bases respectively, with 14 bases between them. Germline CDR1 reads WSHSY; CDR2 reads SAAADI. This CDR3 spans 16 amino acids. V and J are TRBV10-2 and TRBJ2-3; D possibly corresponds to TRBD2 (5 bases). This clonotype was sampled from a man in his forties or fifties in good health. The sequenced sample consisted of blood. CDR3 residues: CASSGVGWTSTDTQYF. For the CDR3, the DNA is TGCGCCAGCAGTGGGGTGGGATGGACTAGCACAGATACGCAGTATTTT.